Reported below is one TCR beta chain. It has no known antigen specificity. There are no base qualities to consult, and no much larger clone falls within one base. V loses 1 base, J loses 7 bases, and the germline ends lie 14 bases apart. The germline V gene specifies WSHSY as CDR1 and SAAADI as CDR2. The CDR3 has 15 amino acids, counting the end cysteine and phenylalanine. CDR3 DNA is the only sequence kept; it has 45 bases, read in frame from the first base. The method was the immunoSEQ multiplex PCR assay. For the multiplex PCR, a mixture combining 60 forward primers for TCR Vbeta segments and 13 reverse primers for TCR Jbeta segments was used. The CDR3 region of rearranged TCR beta genes was amplified from genomic DNA by a multiplex PCR assay. The Illumina HiSeq System was used to sequence the amplified TCR beta libraries as 87-base-pair reads. The authors processed their data as follows. Across the 600 to 700 repertoires, a later analysis counted around 80 million unique TCR beta chains, some 11 million of which were shared by at least two donors. Raw reads were error-corrected and collapsed into unique sequences with a nearest-neighbor algorithm that merged closely related sequences to remove PCR and sequencing errors. To assign V, D and J gene segments, CDR3 sequences were aligned to IMGT reference sequences. Each retained sequence needed at least a six-nucleotide match to both a V gene segment and a J gene segment. Rearrangements were classified as productive when the CDR3 lacked stop codons and remained in frame with V and J, and all other rearrangements were classified as non-productive. CDR3 was defined according to IMGT convention as the region running from the second conserved V-encoded cysteine to the conserved J-encoded phenylalanine. In an earlier analysis of more than 550 of the donors, sequences lacking an unambiguous match to a single V gene segment were excluded. In an earlier analysis of around 600 of the donors, V segments were called functional above 56.7% productive rearrangements and were called segregating when the between-donor standard deviation exceeded 5%. To diagnose cytomegalovirus status from the catalog of TCR beta chain sequences, a statistical classification framework was built. In a later analysis, TCR nucleotide sequences were compared against IMGT/GENE-DB human TR gene sequences so that V and J genes could be assigned. Using the TCRdist pipeline, a later analysis assigned CDR3 sequences along with most-parsimonious VDJ recombination scenarios. In a later analysis, each TCR beta chain was defined by its CDR3 amino acid sequence together with its V-gene family, and reads without a unique V-gene family were excluded. To address suspected cross-contamination and a sequencing artifact, a later analysis removed 550 to 750 highly shared, low-generation-probability nucleotide sequences. For each public chain, a later analysis derived a clonal expansion index from normalized ranks of inferred template counts within each repertoire. In a later analysis, generation probabilities were computed using a VDJ recombination model fitted to out-of-frame rearrangements, and the results were checked against IGoR. In a later analysis, hypergeometric tests were used to score TCR-TCR, TCR-HLA and TCR-CMV co-occurrence, with a repertoire-size bias correction applied to TCR pairs. False discovery rates were estimated in a later analysis by permuting HLA or CMV assignments 20 times. In a later analysis, co-occurring TCRs were grouped with DBSCAN, and TCRdist sequence similarity was added when clustering was performed within HLA-allele-positive subsets. For co-occurrence clustering, repertoires with fewer than 30,000 or more than 120,000 public chains were excluded, along with four or five repertoires with anomalous nucleotide sharing. The table was pulled from immuneACCESS by TCRdb, which kept in-frame rearrangements only. Such tables lose some clones; where checked, under half of the loss comes from unresolved V genes, and the rest has no known cause. V and J calls and clone size come straight from that table; D and trimming were deduced from the DNA. In this sample the table shows around 150,000 clones, 80% of which occur a single time. The biggest ten clones account for roughly 4.7% of the sample.

The record originates from a study of cytomegalovirus exposure and HLA in healthy donors (dated 2017 in TCRdb). Study-wide context: An earlier analysis of approximately 640 of the donors reported 250 to 350 Gb of sequence data and around 110 million unique TCR beta sequences from some 180 million T cells. Rather than using new phenotypic data, the later analysis identified candidate immune exposures from TCR beta sequences and from how often those sequences occurred across donors. Besides the first cohort of about 730 subjects, a separate validation cohort made up of some 110 different subjects was used. The aim of the study was to test whether cataloging public T cell receptors could identify signatures of past pathogen exposure. The study profiled the T cell repertoires of 550 to 700 subjects by immunosequencing and related them to cytomegalovirus serostatus. Every discovery cohort repertoire had been produced on one sequencing platform. A later analysis re-examined previously published TCR beta repertoires from over 500 donors and added high-resolution HLA genotyping to investigate patterns of TCR occurrence. In an earlier analysis of a few hundred of the donors, high-throughput TCR beta sequencing was used to judge whether each TCR beta V gene segment behaved as functional or pseudogenic. Around 300 gigabases of sequencing data and roughly 90 million unique TCR sequences were included in an early release covering about 600 HLA-typed donors. Class I and class II HLA loci were covered by the typing at four-digit resolution. Of the 350 to 450 genotyped donors, 65% to 90% fell in the genetic ancestry cluster associated with self-reported Caucasian donors. Typing coverage differed by locus: A, B, C, DRB1 and DQB1 were typed in roughly 620-630 donors, DQA1 in around 500, DPA1 in roughly 590, and DPB1 in 450 to 480. A handful of DR-DQ haplotypes were treated as single units for association and clustering because of strong linkage in the cohort. To predict cytomegalovirus infection status, the study brought together high-throughput TCR immunosequencing, statistical association of individual TCRs with disease status, and machine learning. Among a few hundred genotyped donors of the cohort, an average of around 240,000 unique TCR beta nucleotide sequences were sequenced per donor, roughly 20% of them non-productive. Donor age, sex, ethnicity and CMV serostatus were collected together with the repertoire data. A later genetic analysis used genome-wide SNP genotypes for about 60% of the roughly 700 donors, treating that subset as a discovery cohort.

The study at large found these results: A later analysis found that most CMV-associated TCR beta chains appeared HLA-restricted, with HLA associations seemingly driven largely by CMV exposure. In a later analysis, the rate of TCR association differed among HLA loci, with DRB1 alleles having the most associated TCRs and HLA-C alleles having the fewest. V-gene and J-gene trimming of TCR beta chains was associated with a missense DCLRE1C variant in a later genetic analysis, and the association was replicated in an independent cohort. The authors suggested that the approach could potentially be generalized to other disease states and immunological phenotypes. A further reported finding was that TCR beta sequences accurately predicted the HLA-A and HLA-B alleles for most subjects in the first cohort. A later analysis reported that several top co-occurrence clusters appeared linked to parvovirus B19, influenza, CMV and Epstein-Barr virus. Approximately 18 rarely observed V segments, including chromosome 9 orphons, were excluded from the earlier analysis of just under 600 of the donors because counts were too low. The 87-base-pair reads could not distinguish some IMGT-functional V segments, including TRBV6-2 and TRBV6-3, so those segments were excluded. Strong co-occurrence of HLA alleles, especially DR and DQ, made assigning TCR associations to individual alleles difficult. A later genetic analysis reported fewer N-insertions in productive TCRs among donors in an Asian-associated ancestry cluster than the roughly 650-donor mean. In the study, about 150 TCR beta chains were listed as associated with cytomegalovirus. Broadly in line with IMGT annotations, most TCR beta V segments showed up in productive rearrangements about 90% or about 30% of the time in an earlier analysis of approximately 600 of the donors. Sequencing depth was assumed to be roughly uniform across donors in the presence/absence analyses, though that assumption may not hold. CMV serostatus was the only immune exposure information available for the cohort. The cohort was sequenced for TCR beta chains only, and without alpha or paired-chain data the features that could be detected were limited. At a false discovery rate of 0.05, a later analysis linked 15,000 to 20,000 TCR beta sequences to specific HLA alleles. Three of the identified cytomegalovirus-associated TCR beta chains were confirmed in vitro to be specific for cytomegalovirus antigens. In a later analysis, HLA-associated TCR beta chains were found to be more clonally expanded and to have lower generation probabilities than equally common non-associated chains. The classifier was reported to diagnose cytomegalovirus status with high specificity and sensitivity in both the original cohort and the validation cohort. Because some donors lacked HLA typing at each locus, the association tests relied only on the typed subset. A group of highly shared sequence variants was considered likely to be a technical artifact of the sequencing pipeline. Correlated functional status among segregating V segments might be attributable to linkage disequilibrium, but an unknown experimental factor could not be ruled out. Across donors, most TCR sequences were observed very rarely, whereas some public TCRs were present in many individuals.

The cohort was made up of 500 to 800 healthy bone marrow donors. At the time of sampling, every cohort member was nominally healthy, though immune exposures that went unrecorded were likely present. The donor was CMV seronegative and was included in the group of under 450 seronegative cohort members. A peripheral blood sample was collected from each donor, and TCR beta sequencing was performed on peripheral blood mononuclear cells. The Qiagen DNeasy Blood Extraction Kit was used to extract genomic DNA from the blood cell samples. The sequence was collected from a male donor in good health and CMV-seronegative. The specimen was PBMCs. The chain was built from TRBV10-2 and TRBJ2-1; possibly the D gene is TRBD1, per 5 matching bases. The base sequence is TGCGCCAGCAGTGAGTGGGGCCTTGGTTCGAATGAGCAGTTCTTC. Translation gives CASSEWGLGSNEQFF.